Included here is one T cell receptor beta chain sequence, with context. A single count supports this clone. Its antigen specificity is not known. Per-nucleotide qualities are absent, and no much larger clonotype sits a single base away. This CDR3 is also generated by other DNA sequences in the sample. The data derive from a study of shared clonotypes between healthy human individuals (dated by TCRdb to the early 2020s). With regard to the full study: Two women and a few men aged 18 to 49 years were included in the cohort. For each donor, CD4 naive and CD4 memory were each given three plates, CD8 naive was given two plates, and CD8 memory was given one plate. The study deeply sequenced blood TCR repertoires of 5 or 6 healthy adults to estimate repertoire size and the extent of clonotype sharing between individuals. Different laboratories and diverse techniques were used to prepare libraries and sequence TCR repertoires, to increase sequencing depth and limit assay-specific biases. Each donor's leukapheresis produced roughly between about 0.8 and 8.9 billion PBMCs.

Ends trimmed: V by 3 bases, J by 4 bases; bases unmatched to a gene: 6. Reading from cysteine to phenylalanine, the CDR3 counts 14 amino acids. The sequence is cut down to CDR3 DNA, 42 bases in frame from base 1. The germline V gene yields SGDLS for CDR1 and YYNGEE for CDR2. Healthy HIV-negative adults with no recently reported acute infections or vaccinations were included as donors. Only Caucasian adults living in Nashville, Tennessee, USA were represented among the donors. CD4+ T cells were enriched through magnetic negative selection, after which naive cells were positively selected on CD45RA and the remaining negative fraction served as the memory subset. After blood collection by leukapheresis, PBMCs were isolated using Ficoll-Histopaque density gradient centrifugation and then cryopreserved in the vapor phase of liquid nitrogen. Analytical flow cytometry was used to check the purity and quantity of every magnetically sorted T cell population. Genomic DNA was isolated from every sorted fraction and measured by UV absorbance on a Nanodrop 2000c.

What the work shows at the level of the full study, not this receptor alone: Pairwise subsampling led to the expectation that sequencing depth would affect the degree of clonotype sharing among donors. Because the study included a small number of donors, the genetic and exposure-history diversity represented was limited. Across a few donors, approximately 4.9% of naive CD4, approximately 3.6% of naive CD8, 2% to 2.5% of memory CD4, and over 0.35% of memory CD8 clonotypes were shared. Compared with non-shared clonotypes, the clonotypes found in all four sorted-subset donors had higher generation probabilities. Incomplete sequencing was indicated by rarefaction of sorted-subset datasets, despite the large sequencing depth. Only blood was sampled, and tissue TCR repertoires likely differ from those in blood. Larger estimated clonotype richness was generally found for naive subsets than for memory subsets.

Using the deep immunoSEQ assay, multiplex PCR amplified TCR CDR3 regions from genomic DNA. For each cell subset, the extracted genomic DNA was distributed evenly across all wells of several immunoSEQ 96-well plates, and each plate served as one replicate. For sorted subsets, about 220 ng of genomic DNA, equivalent to 30,000 or so T cell genomes, went into each replicate PCR. Purified libraries were measured with a Qubit 3.0 fluorometer, size-checked on a Bioanalyzer 2100, and measured again with the KAPA Library Quantification kit. Each immunoSEQ 96-well plate was sequenced on its own single-read 150-cycle Illumina NextSeq 550 flow cell. The paper's data handling went like this. The immunoSEQ output contained only junctional sequences without quality scores, so filtering could not match that applied to full-length reads. To assign V/J genes and CDR3, sequences were annotated against IMGT germline references using PyIR, a Python wrapper for IgBLAST v1.9. Reads were removed for weak V/J assignments (E-value above 1e-6), missing CDR3, stop codons, out-of-frame junctions, or ambiguous translated residues. V3J clonotypes were defined as sequences sharing an identical inferred V gene, J gene, and CDR3 amino acid sequence. The percentage overlap between two repertoires was calculated by dividing the number of shared unique clonotypes by the size of the smaller repertoire. Three approaches were used to assess repertoire richness: RTK rarefaction, the Chao1 estimator, and Recon v2.1 estimates of unobserved clonotypes. Generation probabilities for all TCRbeta clonotypes obtained by the gDNA method from a few donors were computed using OLGA. The source is immuneACCESS, and TCRdb retained only in-frame sequences with V and J called. Part of the clones is not carried over; for the studies checked, unresolved V genes explain less than half of this, and the remainder is unexplained. V and J calls and clone size follow that table, whereas D and trimming were derived from the DNA. This sample is represented by some 980,000 clones; 60% to 85% of them were singletons. The ten largest clones capture approximately 1.5% of the sample.

This TCR was sampled from a young man in good health. The chain was built from TRBV9 and TRBJ2-7; TRBD1 matches 8 bases in the middle. Sequenced material: memory CD4+ T cells sorted from blood. Reading the label with the study, this specimen's cell subset or site is: CD45RA-negative fraction. The DNA reads as follows: TGTGCCAGCAGCGCCGGGACAGGCAAGTACGAGCAGTACTTC. Its translation is CASSAGTGKYEQYF.